This T cell receptor (beta chain) was recorded in a study of blood T cell repertoires in COVID-19. Study overall: Acute and convalescent COVID-19 specimens originated in the United States, Italy and Spain. In each case, the material was cDNA or gDNA derived from T cells, B-cell-depleted T cells, or PBMCs.

As processed by the authors: Researchers report that nucleated cell counts were estimated from reference gene primer amplification. Assay used: immunoSEQ multiplex PCR; TCRdb lists only in-frame clones, some missing. Clone size and the V and J calls come from that table; the DNA yielded D and trimming. The top ten hold around 2.9% of the sample, which has some 350,000 clones, 85% to 90% seen once. This CDR3 is 16 amino acids long. V was cut by 5 bases and J by 7 bases, with 21 bases left in between. The germline V gene has CDR1 SGHTA and CDR2 FQGNSA. Sequenced sample: peripheral blood. This sequence originates from a human donor in a cohort sampled during active COVID-19. The V gene is TRBV7-2, the J gene TRBJ2-1; the D gene is possibly TRBD1 (5 bases). As DNA, the CDR3 is TGTGCCAGCAGCCCCGACACTGCGGACCCAGGGAATGAGCAGTTCTTC. Translation gives CASSPDTADPGNEQFF.